The TCR beta chain described here comes from a study of T cell responses to AZD1222 COVID-19 vaccine. In this sample, this clone turned up a few times. The CDR3 extends over 12 amino acids. Germline CDR1 reads SGHDN; CDR2 reads FVKESK. Trimming removed 0 bases at V and 8 bases at J, with 8 bases between. Here immunoSEQ multiplex PCR was the method, and the copy in TCRdb shows in-frame clones only, minus some. The sample has around 180,000 clones; approximately 86% are singletons. The sample consisted of peripheral blood, taken on day 0 of AZD1222 vaccination. The chain couples TRBV14 to TRBJ2-7, with D possibly TRBD2 on 5 matching bases. The clonotype originates from an adult in good health. The CDR3: CASSQEGVKQYF. The CDR3 DNA reads TGTGCCAGCAGCCAAGAGGGAGTCAAGCAGTACTTC.